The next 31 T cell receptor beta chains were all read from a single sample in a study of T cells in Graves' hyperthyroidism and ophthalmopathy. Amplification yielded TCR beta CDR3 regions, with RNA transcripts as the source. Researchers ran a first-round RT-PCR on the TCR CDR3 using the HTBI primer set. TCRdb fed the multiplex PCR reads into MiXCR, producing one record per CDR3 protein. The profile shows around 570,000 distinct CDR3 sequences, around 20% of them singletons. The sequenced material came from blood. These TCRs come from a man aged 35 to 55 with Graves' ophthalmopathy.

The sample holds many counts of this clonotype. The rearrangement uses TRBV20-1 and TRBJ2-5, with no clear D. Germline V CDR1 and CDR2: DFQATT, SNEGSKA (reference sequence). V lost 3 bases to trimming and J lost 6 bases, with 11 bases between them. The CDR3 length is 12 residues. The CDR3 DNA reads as TGCAGTGCTAGCTGGCTTAGTAAGACCCAGTACTTC. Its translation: CSASWLSKTQYF.

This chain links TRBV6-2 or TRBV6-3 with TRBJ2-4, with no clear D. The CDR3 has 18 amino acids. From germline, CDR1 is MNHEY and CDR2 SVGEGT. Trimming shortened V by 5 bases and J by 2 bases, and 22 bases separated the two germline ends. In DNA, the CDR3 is TGTGCCAGCAGTCCGGTCGCCGGTGGGGTTCGGACCAAAAACATTCAGTACTTC. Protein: CASSPVAGGVRTKNIQYF.

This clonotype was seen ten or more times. CDR3 coding DNA: TGTGCCAGCAGCCGGGACCTCAATCAGCCCCAGCATTTT. Its protein product is CASSRDLNQPQHF. V and J are TRBV7-9 and TRBJ1-5, with a weak D call TRBD1 (5 bases). Between the trimmed V and J ends, which lost 5 bases and 3 bases, there was a span of 8 bases. Germline V lookup: CDR1 SEHNR, CDR2 FQNEAQ (reference sequence). The length of the CDR3 is 13 residues.

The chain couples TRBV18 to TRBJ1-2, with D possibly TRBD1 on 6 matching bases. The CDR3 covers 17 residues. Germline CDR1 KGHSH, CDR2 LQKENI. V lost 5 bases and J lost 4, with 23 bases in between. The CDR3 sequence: CASSSTSSGAASYGYTF. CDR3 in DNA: TGTGCCAGCTCATCGACGAGCTCGGGGGCCGCTAGCTATGGCTACACCTTC.

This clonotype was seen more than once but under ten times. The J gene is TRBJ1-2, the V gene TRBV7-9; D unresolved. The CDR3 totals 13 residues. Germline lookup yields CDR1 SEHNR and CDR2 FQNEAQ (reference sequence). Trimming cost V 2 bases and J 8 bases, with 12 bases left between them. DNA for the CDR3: TGTGCCAGCAGCTTACCCGTCGCGGGGGGCTACACCTTC. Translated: CASSLPVAGGYTF. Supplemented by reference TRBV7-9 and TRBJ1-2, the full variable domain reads DTGVSQNPRHKITKRGQNVTFRCDPISEHNRLYWYRQTLGQGPEFLTYFQNEAQLEKSRLLSDRFSAERPKGSFSTLEIQRTEQGDSAMYLCASSLPVAGGYTFGSGTRLTVV.

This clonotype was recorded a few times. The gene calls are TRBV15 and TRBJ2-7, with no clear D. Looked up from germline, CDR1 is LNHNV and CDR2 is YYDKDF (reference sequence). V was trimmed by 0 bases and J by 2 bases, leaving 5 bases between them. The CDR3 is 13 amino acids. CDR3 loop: CATSRDRTYEQYF. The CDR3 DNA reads TGTGCCACCAGCAGAGATCGGACCTACGAGCAGTACTTC. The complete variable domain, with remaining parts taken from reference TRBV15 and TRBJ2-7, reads DAMVIQNPRYQVTQFGKPVTLSCSQTLNHNVMYWYQQKSSQAPKLLFHYYDKDFNNEADTPDNFQSRRPNTSFCFLDIRSPGLGDTAMYLCATSRDRTYEQYFGPGTRLTVT.

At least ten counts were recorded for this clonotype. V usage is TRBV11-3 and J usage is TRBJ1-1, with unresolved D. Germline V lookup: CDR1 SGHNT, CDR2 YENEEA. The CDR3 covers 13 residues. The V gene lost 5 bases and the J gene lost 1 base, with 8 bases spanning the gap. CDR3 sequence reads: CASSPQANTEAFF. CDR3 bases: TGTGCCAGCAGCCCTCAGGCGAACACTGAAGCTTTCTTT.

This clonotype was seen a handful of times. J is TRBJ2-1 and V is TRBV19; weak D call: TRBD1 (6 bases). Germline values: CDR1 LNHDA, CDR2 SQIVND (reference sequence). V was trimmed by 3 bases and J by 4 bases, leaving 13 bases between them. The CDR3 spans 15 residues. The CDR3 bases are TGTGCCAGTAGTATGGCCAGGGGACGATACAATGAGCAGTTCTTC. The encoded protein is CASSMARGRYNEQFF. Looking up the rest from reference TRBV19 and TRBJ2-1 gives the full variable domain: DGGITQSPKYLFRKEGQNVTLSCEQNLNHDAMYWYRQDPGQGLRLIYYSQIVNDFQKGDIAEGYSVSREKKESFPLTVTSAQKNPTAFYLCASSMARGRYNEQFFGPGTRLTVL.

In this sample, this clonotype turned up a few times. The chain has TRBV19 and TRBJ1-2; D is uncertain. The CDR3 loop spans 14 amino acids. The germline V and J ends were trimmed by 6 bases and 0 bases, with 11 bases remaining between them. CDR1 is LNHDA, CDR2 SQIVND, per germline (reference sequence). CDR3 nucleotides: TGTGCCAGTAGGCTTTCCGGGGCTAACTATGGCTACACCTTC. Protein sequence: CASRLSGANYGYTF.

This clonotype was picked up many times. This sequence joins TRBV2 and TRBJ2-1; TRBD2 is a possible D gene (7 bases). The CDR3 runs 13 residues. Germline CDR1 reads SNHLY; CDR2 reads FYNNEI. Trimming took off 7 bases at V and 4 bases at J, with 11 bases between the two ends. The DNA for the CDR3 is TGTGCCAGCAAGGGGGGGGCATACAATGAGCAGTTCTTC. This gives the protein CASKGGAYNEQFF.

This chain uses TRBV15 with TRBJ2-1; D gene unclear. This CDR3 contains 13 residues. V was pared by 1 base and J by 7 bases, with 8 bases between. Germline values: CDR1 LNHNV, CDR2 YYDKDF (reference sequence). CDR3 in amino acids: CATSRGVYNEQFF. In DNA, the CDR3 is TGTGCCACCAGCAGAGGGGTGTATAATGAGCAGTTCTTC.

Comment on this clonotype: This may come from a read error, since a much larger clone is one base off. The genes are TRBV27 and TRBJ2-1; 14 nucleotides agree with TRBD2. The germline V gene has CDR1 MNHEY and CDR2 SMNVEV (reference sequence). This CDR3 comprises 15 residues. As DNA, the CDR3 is TGTGCCGGCAGTCCGGGGACTAGCGGGGGCAATGAGCAGTTCTTC. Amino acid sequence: CAGSPGTSGGNEQFF.

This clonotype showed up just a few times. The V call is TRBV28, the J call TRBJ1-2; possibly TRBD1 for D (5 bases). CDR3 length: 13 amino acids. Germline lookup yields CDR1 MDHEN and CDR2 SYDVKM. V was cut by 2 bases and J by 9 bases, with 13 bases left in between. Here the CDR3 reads CASSLRGPVRYTF. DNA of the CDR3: TGTGCCAGCAGTTTAAGGGGACCTGTTCGCTACACCTTC.

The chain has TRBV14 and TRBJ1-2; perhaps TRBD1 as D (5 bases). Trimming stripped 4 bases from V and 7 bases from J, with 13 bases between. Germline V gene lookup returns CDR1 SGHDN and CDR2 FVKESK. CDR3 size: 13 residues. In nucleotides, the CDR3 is TGTGCCAGCAGCCTCCCCAGGGCACGTGGCTACACCTTC. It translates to CASSLPRARGYTF.

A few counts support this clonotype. The CDR3 DNA follows: TGTGCCAGCAGCCAAGTCCCAGGGGGAAGCTATGGCTACACCTTC. Residues: CASSQVPGGSYGYTF. The gene calls are TRBV3-1 and TRBJ1-2; the match to TRBD1 covers 7 bases. The CDR3 consists of 15 residues. The V segment lost 1 base and the J segment 4 bases; nucleotides outside the gene matches: 6. Per germline, CDR1 LGHDT and CDR2 YNNKEL (reference sequence). Combining the CDR3 with reference TRBV3-1 and TRBJ1-2 gives the whole variable domain DTAVSQTPKYLVTQMGNDKSIKCEQNLGHDTMYWYKQDSKKFLKIMFSYNNKELIINETVPNRFSPKSPDKAHLNLHINSLELGDSAVYFCASSQVPGGSYGYTFGSGTRLTVV.

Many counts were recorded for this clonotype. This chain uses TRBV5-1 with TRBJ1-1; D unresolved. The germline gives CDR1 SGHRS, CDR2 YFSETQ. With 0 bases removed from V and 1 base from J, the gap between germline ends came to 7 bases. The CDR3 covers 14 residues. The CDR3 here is CASSLDSANTEAFF. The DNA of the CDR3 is TGCGCCAGCAGCTTGGACAGTGCGAACACTGAAGCTTTCTTT.

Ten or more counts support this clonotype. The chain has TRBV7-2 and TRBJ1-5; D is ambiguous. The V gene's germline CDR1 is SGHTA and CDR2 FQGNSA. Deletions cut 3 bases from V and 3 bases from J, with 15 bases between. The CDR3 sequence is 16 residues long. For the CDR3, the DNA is TGTGCCAGCAGCTTTGGGCTTGGGCTCGTCAATCAGCCCCAGCATTTT. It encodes CASSFGLGLVNQPQHF.

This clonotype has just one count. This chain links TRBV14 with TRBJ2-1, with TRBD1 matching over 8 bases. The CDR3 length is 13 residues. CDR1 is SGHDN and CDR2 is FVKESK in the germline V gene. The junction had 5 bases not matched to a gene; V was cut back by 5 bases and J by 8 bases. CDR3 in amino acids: CASSSDRVDEQFF. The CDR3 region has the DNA TGTGCCAGCAGCTCGGACAGGGTCGATGAGCAGTTCTTC.

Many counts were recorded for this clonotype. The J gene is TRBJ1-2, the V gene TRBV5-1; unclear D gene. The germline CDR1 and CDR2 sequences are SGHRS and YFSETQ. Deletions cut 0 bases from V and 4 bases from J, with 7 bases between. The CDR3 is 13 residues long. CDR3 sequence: CASSLDQVYGYTF. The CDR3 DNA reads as TGCGCCAGCAGCTTGGATCAGGTCTATGGCTACACCTTC.

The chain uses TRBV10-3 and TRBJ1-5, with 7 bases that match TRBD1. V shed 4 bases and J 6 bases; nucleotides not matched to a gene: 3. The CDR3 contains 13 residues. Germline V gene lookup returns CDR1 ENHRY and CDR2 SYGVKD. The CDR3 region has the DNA TGTGCCATCAGTGGTGAGGGGGCTCAGCCCCAGCATTTT. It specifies CAISGEGAQPQHF.

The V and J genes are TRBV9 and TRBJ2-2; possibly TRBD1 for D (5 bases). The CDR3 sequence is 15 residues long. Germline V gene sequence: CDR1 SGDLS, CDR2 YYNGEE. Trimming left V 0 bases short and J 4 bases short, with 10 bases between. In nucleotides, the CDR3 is TGTGCCAGCAGCGTAGGGGGCTTATTCACCGGGGAGCTGTTTTTT. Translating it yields CASSVGGLFTGELFF.

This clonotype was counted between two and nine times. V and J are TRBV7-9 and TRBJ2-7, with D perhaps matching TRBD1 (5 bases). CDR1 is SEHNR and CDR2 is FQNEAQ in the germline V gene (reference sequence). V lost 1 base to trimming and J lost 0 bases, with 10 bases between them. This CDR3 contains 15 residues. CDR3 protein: CASSLVQAPSYEQYF. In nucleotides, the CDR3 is TGTGCCAGCAGCTTAGTACAGGCCCCCTCCTACGAGCAGTACTTC. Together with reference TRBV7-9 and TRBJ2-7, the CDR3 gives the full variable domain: DTGVSQNPRHKITKRGQNVTFRCDPISEHNRLYWYRQTLGQGPEFLTYFQNEAQLEKSRLLSDRFSAERPKGSFSTLEIQRTEQGDSAMYLCASSLVQAPSYEQYFGPGTRLTVT.

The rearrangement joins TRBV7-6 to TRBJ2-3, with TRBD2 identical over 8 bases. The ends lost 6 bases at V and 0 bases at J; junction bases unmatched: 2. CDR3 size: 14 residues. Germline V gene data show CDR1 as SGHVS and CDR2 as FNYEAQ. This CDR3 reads CASRRTSSTDTQYF. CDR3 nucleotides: TGTGCCAGCAGAAGGACTAGCAGCACAGATACGCAGTATTTT. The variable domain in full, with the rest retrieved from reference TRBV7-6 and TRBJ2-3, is GAGVSQSPRYKVTKRGQDVALRCDPISGHVSLYWYRQALGQGPEFLTYFNYEAQQDKSGLPNDRFSAERPEGSISTLTIQRTEQRDSAMYRCASRRTSSTDTQYFGPGTRLTVL.

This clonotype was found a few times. DNA of the CDR3: TGTGCCACCAGTATTGGGACAGGGGGCATAGATACGCAGTATTTT. Translating gives CATSIGTGGIDTQYF. The chain is built from TRBV24-1 and TRBJ2-3; 12 bases align to TRBD1. Germline V lookup: CDR1 KGHDR, CDR2 SFDVKD. The CDR3 loop spans 15 amino acids. Unmatched junction bases numbered 5, after V lost 6 bases and J lost 5 bases.

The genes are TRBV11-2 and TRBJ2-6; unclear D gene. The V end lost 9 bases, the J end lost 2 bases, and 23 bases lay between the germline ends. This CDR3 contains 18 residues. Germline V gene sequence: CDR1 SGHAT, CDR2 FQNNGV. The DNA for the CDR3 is TGTGCCAGGATAGAGGCAGCCGAACTAAGCCCTGGGGCCAACGTCCTGACTTTC. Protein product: CARIEAAELSPGANVLTF. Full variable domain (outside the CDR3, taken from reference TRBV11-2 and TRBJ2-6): EAGVAQSPRYKIIEKRQSVAFWCNPISGHATLYWYQQILGQGPKLLIQFQNNGVVDDSQLPKDRFSAERLKGVDSTLKIQPAKLEDSAVYLCARIEAAELSPGANVLTFGAGSRLTVL.

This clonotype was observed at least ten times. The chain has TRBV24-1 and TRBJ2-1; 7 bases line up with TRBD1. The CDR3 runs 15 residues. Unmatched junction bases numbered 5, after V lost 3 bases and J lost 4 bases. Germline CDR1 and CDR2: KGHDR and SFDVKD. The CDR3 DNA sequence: TGTGCCACCAGTGATCAACAGGGGCATTACAATGAGCAGTTCTTC. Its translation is CATSDQQGHYNEQFF.

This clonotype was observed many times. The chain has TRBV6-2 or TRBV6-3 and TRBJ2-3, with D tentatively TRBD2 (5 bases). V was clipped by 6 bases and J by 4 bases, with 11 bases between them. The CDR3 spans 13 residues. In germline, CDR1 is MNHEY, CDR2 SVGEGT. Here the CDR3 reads CASRDGVPDTQYF. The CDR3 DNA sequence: TGTGCCAGCAGGGACGGGGTTCCAGATACGCAGTATTTT.

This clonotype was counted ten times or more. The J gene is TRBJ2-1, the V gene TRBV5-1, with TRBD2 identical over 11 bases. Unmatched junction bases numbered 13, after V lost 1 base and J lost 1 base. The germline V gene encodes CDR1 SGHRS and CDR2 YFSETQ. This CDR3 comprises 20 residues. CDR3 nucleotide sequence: TGCGCCAGCAGCTTGTGGGCGGCTAGCGGGAGGCAATTGTCCTACAATGAGCAGTTCTTC. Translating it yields CASSLWAASGRQLSYNEQFF.

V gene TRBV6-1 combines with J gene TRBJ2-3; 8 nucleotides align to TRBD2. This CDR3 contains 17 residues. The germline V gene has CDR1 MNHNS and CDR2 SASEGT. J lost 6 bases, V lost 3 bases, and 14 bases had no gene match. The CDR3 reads CASSDAGAGGRRDTQYF. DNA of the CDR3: TGTGCCAGCAGTGACGCGGGGGCGGGAGGTAGGCGGGATACGCAGTATTTT.

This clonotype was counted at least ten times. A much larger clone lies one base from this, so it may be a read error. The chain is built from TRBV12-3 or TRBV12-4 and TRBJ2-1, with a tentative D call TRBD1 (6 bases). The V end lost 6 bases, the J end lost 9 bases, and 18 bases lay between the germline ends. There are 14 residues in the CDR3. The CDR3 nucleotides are TGTGCCAGCAGCGGCACAGGGAATGGAGCTGAGCAGTTCTTC. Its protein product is CASSGTGNGAEQFF.

The CDR3 sequence: CAIKAGVREKLFF. The CDR3 DNA is TGTGCCATCAAAGCAGGGGTACGGGAAAAACTGTTTTTT. The chain is built from TRBV10-3 and TRBJ1-4; TRBD1 is a possible D gene (6 bases). CDR3 length equals 13 residues. V lost 7 bases and J lost 8, with 14 bases in between. In germline, CDR1 is ENHRY, CDR2 SYGVKD.